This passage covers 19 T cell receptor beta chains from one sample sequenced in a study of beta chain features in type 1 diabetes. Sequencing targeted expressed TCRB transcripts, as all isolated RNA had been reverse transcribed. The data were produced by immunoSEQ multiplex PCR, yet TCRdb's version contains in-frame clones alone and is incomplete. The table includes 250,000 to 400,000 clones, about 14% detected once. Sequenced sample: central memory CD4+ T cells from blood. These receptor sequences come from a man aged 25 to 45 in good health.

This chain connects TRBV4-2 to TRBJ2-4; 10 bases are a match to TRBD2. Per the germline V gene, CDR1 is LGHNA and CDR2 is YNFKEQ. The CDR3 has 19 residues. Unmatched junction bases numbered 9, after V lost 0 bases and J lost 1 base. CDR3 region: CASSQDLAGAVGAKNIQYF. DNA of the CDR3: TGTGCCAGCAGCCAAGATCTAGCGGGAGCGGTGGGGGCCAAAAACATTCAGTACTTC.

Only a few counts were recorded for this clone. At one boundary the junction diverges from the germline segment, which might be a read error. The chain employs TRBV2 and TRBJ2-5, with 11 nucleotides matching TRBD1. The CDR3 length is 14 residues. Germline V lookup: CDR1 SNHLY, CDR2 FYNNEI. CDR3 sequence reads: CASKGGQGEETQYF. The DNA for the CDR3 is TGTGCCAGCAAGGGGGGACAGGGGGAAGAAACCCAGTACTTC.

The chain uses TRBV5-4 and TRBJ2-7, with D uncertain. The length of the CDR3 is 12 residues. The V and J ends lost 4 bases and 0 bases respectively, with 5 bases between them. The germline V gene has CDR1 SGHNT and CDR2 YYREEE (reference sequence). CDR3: CASSINSYEQYV. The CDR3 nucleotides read TGTGCCAGCAGCATCAACTCCTACGAGCAGTACGTC.

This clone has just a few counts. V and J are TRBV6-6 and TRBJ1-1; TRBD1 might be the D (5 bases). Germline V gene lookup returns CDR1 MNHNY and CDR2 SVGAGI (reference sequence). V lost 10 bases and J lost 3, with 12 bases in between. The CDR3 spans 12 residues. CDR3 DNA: TGTGCCACCTGGAAAGGGGACACTGAAGCTTTCTTT. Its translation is CATWKGDTEAFF.

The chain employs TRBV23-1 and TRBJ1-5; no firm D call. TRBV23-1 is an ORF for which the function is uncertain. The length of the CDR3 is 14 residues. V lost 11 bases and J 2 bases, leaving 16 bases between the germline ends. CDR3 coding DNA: TGCGCCCCTATGGAAGGCCTAGGCAATCAGCCCCAGCATTTT. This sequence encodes CAPMEGLGNQPQHF.

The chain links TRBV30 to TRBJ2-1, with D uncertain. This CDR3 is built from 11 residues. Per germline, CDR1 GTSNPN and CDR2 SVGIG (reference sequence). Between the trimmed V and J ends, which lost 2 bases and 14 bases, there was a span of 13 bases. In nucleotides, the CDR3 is TGTGCCTGGAGTCTTGGACCCAGGAAGTTCTTC. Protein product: CAWSLGPRKFF. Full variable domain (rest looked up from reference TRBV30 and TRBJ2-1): SQTIHQWPATLVQPVGSPLSLECTVEGTSNPNLYWYRQAAGRGLQLLFYSVGIGQISSEVPQNLSASRPQDRQFILSSKKLLLSDSGFYLCAWSLGPRKFFGPGTRLTVL.

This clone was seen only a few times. CDR3 nucleotide sequence: TGTGCCAGCAGGGCCCGGGACATCAACTATGGCTACACCTTC. Its protein is CASRARDINYGYTF. The chain links TRBV6-6 to TRBJ1-2; a possible D gene is TRBD1 (6 bases). CDR1 and CDR2 from the germline V gene are MNHNY and SVGAGI (reference sequence). There are 14 residues in the CDR3. Deletions cut 6 bases from V and 2 bases from J, with 13 bases between.

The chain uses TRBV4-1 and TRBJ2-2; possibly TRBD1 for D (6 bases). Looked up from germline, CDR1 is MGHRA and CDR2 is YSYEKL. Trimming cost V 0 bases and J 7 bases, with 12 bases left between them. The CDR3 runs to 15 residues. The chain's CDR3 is CASSQDRGGGGELFF. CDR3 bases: TGCGCCAGCAGCCAAGACAGGGGCGGTGGCGGGGAGCTGTTTTTT.

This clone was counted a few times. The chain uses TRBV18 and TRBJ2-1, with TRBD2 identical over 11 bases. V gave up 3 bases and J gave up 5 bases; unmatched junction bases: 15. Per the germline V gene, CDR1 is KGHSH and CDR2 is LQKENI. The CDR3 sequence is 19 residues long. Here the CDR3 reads CASSPLAPGTSGSNNEQFF. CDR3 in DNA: TGTGCCAGCTCACCTCTCGCACCTGGCACTAGCGGGAGCAACAATGAGCAGTTCTTC.

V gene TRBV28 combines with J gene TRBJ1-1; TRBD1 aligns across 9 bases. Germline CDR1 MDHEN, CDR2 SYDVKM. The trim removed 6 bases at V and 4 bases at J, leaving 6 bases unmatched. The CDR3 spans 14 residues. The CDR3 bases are TGTGCCAGCAGCTCCGGGACAGGGAGCACTGAAGCTTTCTTT. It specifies CASSSGTGSTEAFF.

The CDR3 region is CASSSVQGRVIQYF. The CDR3 nucleotides read TGTGCCAGCAGCTCCGTCCAGGGTCGTGTCATTCAGTACTTC. This rearrangement joins TRBV7-9 to TRBJ2-4, with D possibly TRBD1 on 5 matching bases. V gave up 4 bases and J gave up 9 bases, with 16 bases separating them. Germline CDR1 SEHNR, CDR2 FQNEAQ (reference sequence). The CDR3 loop spans 14 amino acids.

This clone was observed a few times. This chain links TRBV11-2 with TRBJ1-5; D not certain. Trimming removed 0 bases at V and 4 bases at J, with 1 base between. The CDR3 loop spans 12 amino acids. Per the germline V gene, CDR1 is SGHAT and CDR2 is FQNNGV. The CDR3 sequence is CASSLDNQPQHF. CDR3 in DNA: TGTGCCAGCAGCTTAGATAATCAGCCCCAGCATTTT. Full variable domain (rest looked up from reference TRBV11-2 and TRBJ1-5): EAGVAQSPRYKIIEKRQSVAFWCNPISGHATLYWYQQILGQGPKLLIQFQNNGVVDDSQLPKDRFSAERLKGVDSTLKIQPAKLEDSAVYLCASSLDNQPQHFGDGTRLSIL.

The CDR3 coding sequence is TGTGCCAGCAGTACCTGGGGGGGGCATAGTGGCTACACCTTC. As protein: CASSTWGGHSGYTF. V and J are TRBV6-1 and TRBJ1-2; D possibly corresponds to TRBD1 (6 bases). The CDR3 totals 14 residues. The V gene's germline CDR1 is MNHNS and CDR2 SASEGT. V lost 5 bases and J 7 bases, leaving 17 bases between the germline ends.

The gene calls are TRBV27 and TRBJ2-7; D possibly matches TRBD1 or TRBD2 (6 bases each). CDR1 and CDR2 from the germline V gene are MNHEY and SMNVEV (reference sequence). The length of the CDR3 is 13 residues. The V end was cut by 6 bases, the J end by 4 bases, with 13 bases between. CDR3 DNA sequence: TGTGCCAGCAGGGGGGGCATGGGATACGAGCAGTACTTC. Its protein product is CASRGGMGYEQYF.

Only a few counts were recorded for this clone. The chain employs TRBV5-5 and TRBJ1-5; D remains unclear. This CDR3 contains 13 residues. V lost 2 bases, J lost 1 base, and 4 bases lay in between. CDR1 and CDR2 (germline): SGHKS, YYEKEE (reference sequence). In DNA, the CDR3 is TGTGCCAGCAGCTTCGGAAGCAATCAGCCCCAGCATTTT. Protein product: CASSFGSNQPQHF.

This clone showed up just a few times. The CDR3, as DNA: TGTGCCAGCAGCTCCCCAGGGGAAGGGGTTAACTATGGCTACACCTTC. This translates into CASSSPGEGVNYGYTF. The chain uses TRBV5-4 and TRBJ1-2; D is possibly TRBD1 (6 bases). V was shortened by 3 bases and J by 1 base, with 16 bases between the two germline ends. This CDR3 is built from 16 residues. Germline CDR1 SGHNT, CDR2 YYREEE (reference sequence).

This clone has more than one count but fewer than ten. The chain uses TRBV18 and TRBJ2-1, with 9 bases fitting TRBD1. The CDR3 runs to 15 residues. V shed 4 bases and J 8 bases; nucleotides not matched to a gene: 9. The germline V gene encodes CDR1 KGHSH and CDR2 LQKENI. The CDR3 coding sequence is TGTGCCAGCTCACAGTACAGGGGGCGGGGCGATGAGCAGTTCTTC. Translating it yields CASSQYRGRGDEQFF.

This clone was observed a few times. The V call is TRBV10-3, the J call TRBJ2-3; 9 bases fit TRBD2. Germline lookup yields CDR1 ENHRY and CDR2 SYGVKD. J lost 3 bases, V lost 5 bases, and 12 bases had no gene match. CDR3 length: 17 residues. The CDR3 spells CAISYETSGFLTDTQYF. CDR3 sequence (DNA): TGTGCCATCAGTTACGAGACTAGCGGTTTCCTTACAGATACGCAGTATTTT.

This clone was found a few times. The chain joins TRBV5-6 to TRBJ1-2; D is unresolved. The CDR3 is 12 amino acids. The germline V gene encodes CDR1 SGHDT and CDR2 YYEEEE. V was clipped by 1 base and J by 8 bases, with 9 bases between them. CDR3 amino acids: CASSLRLLGYTF. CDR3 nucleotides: TGTGCCAGCAGCTTGAGGCTTTTAGGCTACACCTTC.